This T cell receptor beta chain was sequenced for a study of T-cell memory formation after mild COVID-19. Study in general: The study found TCR clusters largely donor specific.

MiXCR, applied by TCRdb to the 5' RACE reads, yields one record per CDR3 protein. The repertoire holds some 350,000 distinct CDR3 sequences, with roughly 13% as singletons. Points on this clonotype: The antigen is not known.

General study results and limits: Later expanders leaned CD4+, whereas clones that contracted between day 15 and 85 were balanced CD4/CD8. Clones which contracted sat mainly in CM and EM if CD4+, and in EMRA if CD8+.

V gave up 3 bases and J gave up 3 bases, with 12 bases separating them. Germline-derived CDR1 and CDR2 are SGHTA and FQGNSA. The CDR3 extends over 14 amino acids. Sequenced input: PBMCs or a T cell subset sorted from them (not recorded which). This receptor was obtained from a man between 18 and 29 years old who had mild COVID-19 (a few samples of this study predate the infection). Cell type and time point are not known. J is TRBJ2-7 and V is TRBV7-2; D is unresolved. CDR3 residues: CASSFFNGNYEQYF. The CDR3 DNA is TGTGCCAGCAGCTTTTTTAACGGAAACTACGAGCAGTACTTC.